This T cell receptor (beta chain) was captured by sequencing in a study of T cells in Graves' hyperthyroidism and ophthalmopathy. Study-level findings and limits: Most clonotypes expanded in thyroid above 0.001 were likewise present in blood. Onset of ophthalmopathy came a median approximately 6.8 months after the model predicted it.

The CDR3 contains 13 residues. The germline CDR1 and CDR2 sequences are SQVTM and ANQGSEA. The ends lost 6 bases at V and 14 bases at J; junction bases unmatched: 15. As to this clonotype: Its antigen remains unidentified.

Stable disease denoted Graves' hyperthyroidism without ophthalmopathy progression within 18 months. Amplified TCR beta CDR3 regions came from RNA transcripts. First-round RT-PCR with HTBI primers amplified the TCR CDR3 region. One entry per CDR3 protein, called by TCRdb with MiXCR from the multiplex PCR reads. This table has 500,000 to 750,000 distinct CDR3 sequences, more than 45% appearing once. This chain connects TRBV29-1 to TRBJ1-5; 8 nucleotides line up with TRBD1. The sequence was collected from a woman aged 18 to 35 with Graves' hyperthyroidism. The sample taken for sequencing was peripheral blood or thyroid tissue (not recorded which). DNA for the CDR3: TGCAGCGTGCAACCCAGGGGGCCCTCCTACGAGCATTTT. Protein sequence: CSVQPRGPSYEHF.